The 30 T cell receptor beta chains listed next were all sequenced from one sample in a study of shared clonotypes between healthy human individuals. Clones were read by immunoSEQ multiplex PCR, and TCRdb kept only the in-frame ones, dropping some. The data show around 1.5 million clones, approximately 98% seen once. The sequenced sample was naive CD4+ T cells sorted from blood. Subset defined: CD45RA+ positively selected. Receptor source: a man younger than 40 in good health.

The chain links TRBV5-6 to TRBJ2-3; a possible D gene is TRBD2 (5 bases). This CDR3 comprises 15 residues. V lost 4 bases and J 5 bases, leaving 17 bases between the germline ends. Germline CDR1 and CDR2: SGHDT and YYEEEE. CDR3 residues: CASSRTLSGGDTQYF. The CDR3 coding sequence is TGTGCCAGCAGCCGGACCCTCAGCGGTGGAGATACGCAGTATTTT.

The V call is TRBV27, the J call TRBJ2-1, with D perhaps TRBD2 (5 bases). This CDR3 comprises 16 residues. Trimming took off 2 bases at V and 6 bases at J, with 17 bases between the two ends. Per germline, CDR1 MNHEY and CDR2 SMNVEV (reference sequence). This CDR3 is CASSLKFGVSGNEQFF. As DNA, the CDR3 is TGTGCCAGCAGTTTAAAGTTCGGGGTTTCGGGCAATGAGCAGTTCTTC.

The V gene is TRBV2, the J gene TRBJ1-1; 7 nucleotides line up with TRBD1. The CDR3 has 12 amino acids. Germline CDR1 reads SNHLY; CDR2 reads FYNNEI. V was clipped by 8 bases and J by 6 bases; unmatched bases: 6. The CDR3 loop is CASETGLPEAFF. In nucleotides, the CDR3 is TGTGCCAGCGAGACAGGGTTGCCTGAAGCTTTCTTT. The full variable domain, rest sourced from reference TRBV2 and TRBJ1-1, is EPEVTQTPSHQVTQMGQEVILRCVPISNHLYFYWYRQILGQKVEFLVSFYNNEISEKSEIFDDQFSVERPDGSNFTLKIRSTKLEDSAMYFCASETGLPEAFFGQGTRLTVV.

With regard to this clone: Other nucleotide sequences from this sample produce the same CDR3. The chain links TRBV19 to TRBJ1-5; TRBD1 matches 7 bases. The CDR3 spans 13 residues. The germline gives CDR1 LNHDA, CDR2 SQIVND (reference sequence). The ends lost 5 bases at V and 7 bases at J; junction bases unmatched: 5. For the CDR3, the DNA is TGTGCCAGTAGTCGACAGGGTGGACAGCCCCAGCATTTT. Translation: CASSRQGGQPQHF.

The count of this clone is one. The chain is built from TRBV11-3 and TRBJ1-2; D is unclear. This CDR3 has 13 residues. The V gene lost 5 bases and the J gene lost 6 bases, with 13 bases spanning the gap. The germline CDR1 and CDR2 sequences are SGHNT and YENEEA. The CDR3 here is CASSGPAGNGYTF. For the CDR3, the DNA is TGTGCCAGCAGCGGACCCGCAGGCAATGGCTACACCTTC. Full variable domain (outside the CDR3, taken from reference TRBV11-3 and TRBJ1-2): EAGVVQSPRYKIIEKKQPVAFWCNPISGHNTLYWYLQNLGQGPELLIRYENEEAVDDSQLPKDRFSAERLKGVDSTLKIQPAELGDSAVYLCASSGPAGNGYTFGSGTRLTVV.

Only one count was recorded for this clone. The CDR3 loop is CASSLRSEREGIQETQYF. CDR3 nucleotide sequence: TGTGCCAGCAGCTTGCGGTCTGAGCGGGAGGGAATCCAAGAGACCCAGTACTTC. The chain is built from TRBV13 and TRBJ2-5; TRBD2 matches at 10 bases. Looked up from germline, CDR1 is PRHDT and CDR2 is FYEKMQ (reference sequence). This CDR3 comprises 18 residues. V lost 3 bases to trimming and J lost 1 base; unmatched junction nucleotides: 11.

The chain couples TRBV4-3 to TRBJ2-3; perhaps TRBD1 as D (6 bases). The V end was cut by 1 base, the J end by 2 bases, with 16 bases between. The CDR3 is 17 residues long. Germline loops: CDR1 LGHNA, CDR2 YSLEER. CDR3 bases: TGCGCCAGCAGCCAAGGAACAGGGTGGGCGGACACAGATACGCAGTATTTT. Translating it yields CASSQGTGWADTDTQYF.

The J gene is TRBJ2-7, the V gene TRBV14; D possibly corresponds to TRBD1 (6 bases). The germline V gene has CDR1 SGHDN and CDR2 FVKESK. The V gene lost 4 bases and the J gene lost 3 bases, with 13 bases spanning the gap. The CDR3 totals 14 residues. CDR3 coding DNA: TGTGCCAGCAGCCCCAGGGGATTTCACTACGAGCAGTACTTC. The encoded protein is CASSPRGFHYEQYF. Filled out from reference TRBV14 and TRBJ2-7, the complete variable domain reads EAGVTQFPSHSVIEKGQTVTLRCDPISGHDNLYWYRRVMGKEIKFLLHFVKESKQDESGMPNNRFLAERTGGTYSTLKVQPAELEDSGVYFCASSPRGFHYEQYFGPGTRLTVT.

The sample holds one count of this clone. The chain carries TRBV5-6 and TRBJ2-2; D ambiguous. CDR3 length: 14 amino acids. Germline V gene data show CDR1 as SGHDT and CDR2 as YYEEEE. Trimming left V 3 bases short and J 6 bases short, with 12 bases between. In nucleotides, the CDR3 is TGTGCCAGCAGCTGGGGTTTTGTTGCCGGGGAGCTGTTTTTT. This encodes CASSWGFVAGELFF. The full variable domain, in which reference TRBV5-6 and TRBJ2-2 provide the parts outside the CDR3, is DAGVTQSPTHLIKTRGQQVTLRCSPKSGHDTVSWYQQALGQGPQFIFQYYEEEERQRGNFPDRFSGHQFPNYSSELNVNALLLGDSALYLCASSWGFVAGELFFGEGSRLTVL.

This sequence joins TRBV6-6 and TRBJ1-1; D is uncertain. Germline V lookup: CDR1 MNHNY, CDR2 SVGAGI (reference sequence). V dropped 6 bases and J dropped 3 bases, with 8 bases sitting between them. This CDR3 is 12 amino acids long. CDR3: CASSRRDTEAFF. The DNA of the CDR3 is TGTGCCAGCAGCCGTCGTGACACTGAAGCTTTCTTT.

This clone was recorded only once. This chain joins TRBV19 and TRBJ1-2; perhaps TRBD1 as D (5 bases). V was clipped by 8 bases and J by 4 bases, with 17 bases between them. The CDR3 spans 14 residues. Germline CDR1 LNHDA, CDR2 SQIVND (reference sequence). The CDR3 spells CASGVFGALYGYTF. The CDR3 coding sequence is TGTGCCAGTGGGGTGTTCGGGGCCCTCTATGGCTACACCTTC. The full variable domain, in which reference TRBV19 and TRBJ1-2 provide the parts outside the CDR3, is DGGITQSPKYLFRKEGQNVTLSCEQNLNHDAMYWYRQDPGQGLRLIYYSQIVNDFQKGDIAEGYSVSREKKESFPLTVTSAQKNPTAFYLCASGVFGALYGYTFGSGTRLTVV.

This clone has a single count. The sample carries other DNA sequences with the same CDR3. This chain links TRBV9 with TRBJ2-2; D is uncertain. The germline V and J ends were trimmed by 0 bases and 5 bases, with 5 bases remaining between them. The CDR3 has 13 amino acids. Per germline, CDR1 SGDLS and CDR2 YYNGEE. The DNA for the CDR3 is TGTGCCAGCAGCGTAGATTTAACCGGGGAGCTGTTTTTT. It is translated as CASSVDLTGELFF.

CDR3 bases: TGTGCCAGTAGTATGGGAGACAGGGATTCCGAGCAGTACTTC. This codes for CASSMGDRDSEQYF. This rearrangement joins TRBV19 to TRBJ2-7; TRBD1 agrees at 7 bases. The CDR3 length is 14 residues. The V gene's germline CDR1 is LNHDA and CDR2 SQIVND (reference sequence). The V and J ends lost 3 bases and 6 bases, in that order; junction bases with no gene match: 8.

This chain links TRBV5-1 with TRBJ2-7; 7 nucleotides line up with TRBD2. Per germline, CDR1 SGHRS and CDR2 YFSETQ. The CDR3 consists of 13 residues. Trimming cost V 0 bases and J 6 bases; bases outside gene matches: 3. The CDR3, as DNA: TGCGCCAGCAGCTTGGGAGGCGGGGGCGAGCAGTACTTC. It encodes CASSLGGGGEQYF.

The V and J genes are TRBV9 and TRBJ2-7; the D is unclear. CDR3 size: 15 residues. V was cut by 1 base and J by 4 bases, with 15 bases left in between. CDR1 and CDR2 (germline): SGDLS, YYNGEE. The CDR3 coding sequence is TGTGCCAGCAGCGTAAGGTCCTCTGGTCCTTACGAGCAGTACTTC. It is translated as CASSVRSSGPYEQYF.

CDR3 residues: CASSELGRFRAFYEQYF. In DNA form, the CDR3 reads TGTGCCAGCAGTGAGCTGGGACGATTCAGGGCATTCTACGAGCAGTACTTC. The chain combines TRBV6-1 with TRBJ2-7, with D possibly called TRBD1 or TRBD2 (5 bases each). V lost 3 bases and J 3 bases, leaving 21 bases between the germline ends. The CDR3 contains 17 residues. From germline, CDR1 is MNHNS and CDR2 SASEGT.

This chain joins TRBV11-2 and TRBJ1-4; tentative D call: TRBD1 (5 bases). Trimming removed 1 base from V and 8 bases from J, with 17 bases in between. CDR3 size: 16 residues. Germline values: CDR1 SGHAT, CDR2 FQNNGV. Written as DNA, the CDR3 is TGTGCCAGCAGCTTAGGCGTGGGGGGAGTTGGGGAAAAACTGTTTTTT. Translated: CASSLGVGGVGEKLFF.

The chain links TRBV28 to TRBJ2-7; 10 positions match TRBD2. This CDR3 spans 17 amino acids. V gave up 5 bases and J gave up 4 bases; unmatched junction bases: 14. Germline V CDR1 and CDR2: MDHEN, SYDVKM. The CDR3 coding sequence is TGTGCCAGCAGTCCCACGGGCCTAGCGGGAGTGTTGTACGAGCAGTACTTC. Translation: CASSPTGLAGVLYEQYF. Full variable domain (outside the CDR3, taken from reference TRBV28 and TRBJ2-7): DVKVTQSSRYLVKRTGEKVFLECVQDMDHENMFWYRQDPGLGLRLIYFSYDVKMKEKGDIPEGYSVSREKKERFSLILESASTNQTSMYLCASSPTGLAGVLYEQYFGPGTRLTVT.

The chain has TRBV19 and TRBJ1-2; maybe TRBD1 (5 bases). CDR3 size: 14 residues. CDR1 LNHDA and CDR2 SQIVND come from the germline V gene (reference sequence). V was cut by 5 bases and J by 8 bases, with 18 bases left in between. The CDR3 is CASSYVTASWGYTF. As DNA, the CDR3 is TGTGCCAGTAGTTACGTGACAGCGAGCTGGGGCTACACCTTC. The whole variable domain, filled in from reference TRBV19 and TRBJ1-2, reads DGGITQSPKYLFRKEGQNVTLSCEQNLNHDAMYWYRQDPGQGLRLIYYSQIVNDFQKGDIAEGYSVSREKKESFPLTVTSAQKNPTAFYLCASSYVTASWGYTFGSGTRLTVV.

The V call is TRBV15, the J call TRBJ2-7; 7 positions match TRBD2. Germline CDR1 reads LNHNV; CDR2 reads YYDKDF (reference sequence). After removal of 3 bases from V and 2 bases from J, the junction contained 7 bases not matched to a gene. The CDR3 has 15 amino acids. This chain's CDR3 is CATSSGLGITYEQYF. CDR3 DNA sequence: TGTGCCACCAGCAGTGGACTAGGGATAACCTACGAGCAGTACTTC.

The chain carries TRBV9 and TRBJ2-7; possible D gene TRBD2, 6 bases. The CDR3 length is 15 residues. Germline V gene sequence: CDR1 SGDLS, CDR2 YYNGEE. Trimming shortened V by 0 bases and J by 6 bases, and 16 bases separated the two germline ends. The CDR3 coding sequence is TGTGCCAGCAGCGTAGGCCCCAGACTAGTTTTCGAGCAGTACTTC. Its translation: CASSVGPRLVFEQYF.

The CDR3, as DNA: TGCGCCAGCAGCCCAGGGATTTCTGCCTACGAGCAGTACTTC. This gives the protein CASSPGISAYEQYF. J is TRBJ2-7 and V is TRBV5-1, with a tentative D call TRBD1 (5 bases). The CDR3 is 14 residues long. Deletions cut 4 bases from V and 2 bases from J, with 13 bases between. Germline CDR1 is SGHRS and CDR2 is YFSETQ.

The gene calls are TRBV6-5 and TRBJ2-7, with D unclear. V was trimmed by 2 bases and J by 4 bases, leaving 18 bases between them. The CDR3 sequence is 16 residues long. Germline CDR1 and CDR2: MNHEY and SVGAGI. The CDR3 DNA is TGTGCCAGCAGTTACCCTACGCCTTGGTCCTTATACGAGCAGTACTTC. Translation gives CASSYPTPWSLYEQYF.

In regard to this clone: At the DNA level, this CDR3 is encoded by other sequences in the same sample as well. The CDR3 is CASSFPGELFF. In nucleotides, the CDR3 is TGTGCCAGCAGCTTCCCCGGGGAGCTGTTTTTT. The rearrangement joins TRBV11-2 to TRBJ2-2; no clear D gene. Germline loops: CDR1 SGHAT, CDR2 FQNNGV. Trimming took off 3 bases at V and 6 bases at J, with 2 bases between the two ends. This CDR3 region has 11 residues.

J is TRBJ1-1 and V is TRBV7-8; D ambiguous. V was trimmed by 1 base and J by 7 bases, leaving 10 bases between them. The length of the CDR3 is 13 residues. Germline V lookup: CDR1 SGHVS, CDR2 FQNEAQ. The CDR3 DNA sequence: TGTGCCAGCAGCTTAGACCCCCACTTTGAAGCTTTCTTT. Its protein is CASSLDPHFEAFF.

The chain employs TRBV5-1 and TRBJ1-1, with D tentatively TRBD1 (5 bases). The ends were cut back, 3 bases at V and 3 bases at J, with 9 bases in the middle. The germline V gene encodes CDR1 SGHRS and CDR2 YFSETQ. CDR3 length: 13 residues. CDR3 in amino acids: CASSSQGHTEAFF. The CDR3 DNA sequence: TGCGCCAGCAGCTCCCAGGGACACACTGAAGCTTTCTTT.

The chain combines TRBV19 with TRBJ2-1; D gene unclear. The V gene lost 1 base and the J gene lost 0 bases, with 13 bases spanning the gap. This CDR3 is built from 17 residues. CDR1 is LNHDA and CDR2 is SQIVND in the germline V gene (reference sequence). Here the CDR3 reads CASSIAPVGSSYNEQFF. As DNA, the CDR3 is TGTGCCAGTAGTATAGCCCCAGTGGGCAGCTCCTACAATGAGCAGTTCTTC.

The V gene is TRBV9, the J gene TRBJ2-2; D unclear. V was pared by 5 bases and J by 6 bases, with 11 bases between. Germline assignment: CDR1 SGDLS and CDR2 YYNGEE. This CDR3 has 13 amino acids. In nucleotides, the CDR3 is TGTGCCAGCAGAAGCAGCATAGCCGGGGAGCTGTTTTTT. Translating it yields CASRSSIAGELFF.

This chain uses TRBV10-2 with TRBJ2-5, with D perhaps matching TRBD1 (7 bases). CDR3 length: 14 amino acids. Trimming left V 2 bases short and J 10 bases short, with 17 bases between. Germline V gene sequence: CDR1 WSHSY, CDR2 SAAADI. In DNA, the CDR3 is TGCGCCAGCAGTGAGGGGGACAGATACGGGGGCCAGTACTTC. It specifies CASSEGDRYGGQYF.

The rearrangement joins TRBV14 to TRBJ1-2, with D hard to call. V lost 4 bases, J lost 7 bases, and 22 bases lay in between. Germline loops: CDR1 SGHDN, CDR2 FVKESK. The CDR3 has 16 residues. The CDR3 sequence is CASSRKAAAGGPGYTF. The CDR3 DNA is TGTGCCAGCAGCCGGAAAGCGGCAGCTGGAGGCCCTGGCTACACCTTC. The full variable domain, completed using reference TRBV14 and TRBJ1-2, is EAGVTQFPSHSVIEKGQTVTLRCDPISGHDNLYWYRRVMGKEIKFLLHFVKESKQDESGMPNNRFLAERTGGTYSTLKVQPAELEDSGVYFCASSRKAAAGGPGYTFGSGTRLTVV.